Described below is a single T cell receptor (beta chain) sequence and its context. The antigen is undetermined. The CDR3 is made up of 13 amino acids. V lost 4 bases and J lost 5; bases outside the gene matches: 1. Germline CDR1 and CDR2: LNHDA and SQIVND (reference sequence). TCRdb's table, derived via immunoSEQ multiplex PCR, lists solely in-frame clones and lacks some. Of about 25,000 clones listed, approximately 89% were seen once; the top ten hold around a tenth. This entry is derived from a study of T cells in localized non-small cell lung cancer. Study-level findings and limits: Adjacent lung held a median roughly 60 of the top 100 tumor clones. Maximal T cell clonality occurred in uninvolved adjacent lung, with tumor ranking below it. Heterogeneity cannot be ruled out, as sequencing used one tumor region only. Elevated blood T cell density was associated with longer overall survival.

This TCR derives from a woman aged 40 to 75 with stage III lung adenocarcinoma. This sequence joins TRBV19 and TRBJ2-2, with 7 bases aligning to TRBD1. The sample here was peripheral blood mononuclear cells, taken before any cancer treatment. CDR3 sequence (DNA): TGTGCCAGTAGTAGACAGGGAACCGGGGAGCTGTTTTTT. As protein: CASSRQGTGELFF.